One and the same sample provided the 32 T cell receptor beta chains below, sequenced in a study of CD8 T cells in ankylosing spondylitis. Study-level points and caveats: Seemingly characteristic of ankylosing spondylitis blood was a TCR beta motif consisting of under 10 highly homologous variants.

TCRdb analysed the 5' RACE reads with MiXCR anew, one entry per CDR3 protein. This sample has 750,000 to 850,000 distinct CDR3 sequences, with 10% to 15% found just once. These TCRs are of unknown antigen specificity. Sample: blood, either unsorted or a sorted T cell fraction (not recorded which). Receptors originate from a male donor with ankylosing spondylitis.

Only a few counts were recorded for this clonotype. The gene calls are TRBV18 and TRBJ2-1, with D possibly being TRBD1 (6 bases). Germline V lookup: CDR1 KGHSH, CDR2 LQKENI. V was cut by 6 bases and J by 7 bases, with 13 bases left in between. This CDR3 has 13 residues. Here the CDR3 reads CASSFQGFNEQFF. The CDR3 bases are TGTGCCAGCTCGTTCCAGGGGTTTAATGAGCAGTTCTTC.

CDR3 coding DNA: TGTGCCAGCAGCCCCAGCCTTTTCACTGAAGCTTTCTTT. It translates to CASSPSLFTEAFF. The chain employs TRBV7-2 and TRBJ1-1; D is uncertain. There are 13 residues in the CDR3. Germline CDR1 reads SGHTA; CDR2 reads FQGNSA. The ends were cut back, 5 bases at V and 4 bases at J, with 11 bases in the middle.

The chain couples TRBV27 to TRBJ1-5; D gene unclear. Trimming stripped 6 bases from V and 3 bases from J, with 9 bases between. CDR1 is MNHEY and CDR2 is SMNVEV in the germline V gene (reference sequence). The CDR3 loop spans 13 amino acids. The CDR3 nucleotides are TGTGCCAGCAGAAAAGGGAACAATCAGCCCCAGCATTTT. Its protein is CASRKGNNQPQHF.

The chain couples TRBV4-2 to TRBJ1-5, with D perhaps TRBD1 (5 bases). CDR3 size: 16 residues. V was trimmed by 4 bases and J by 5 bases, leaving 18 bases between them. CDR1 and CDR2 from the germline V gene are LGHNA and YNFKEQ. CDR3: CASSPRVGARDQPQHF. The CDR3 DNA reads TGTGCCAGCAGCCCCAGGGTTGGGGCTCGAGATCAGCCCCAGCATTTT.

This clonotype was observed a few times. This sequence joins TRBV6-5 and TRBJ1-4, with 8 bases matching TRBD1. V shed 0 bases and J 8 bases; nucleotides not matched to a gene: 2. Germline lookup yields CDR1 MNHEY and CDR2 SVGAGI. The CDR3 sequence is 14 residues long. The CDR3 DNA follows: TGTGCCAGCAGTTACTCCTGGACAGGGGAAAAACTGTTTTTT. As protein: CASSYSWTGEKLFF.

The sample holds many counts of this clonotype. The chain recombines TRBV11-2 with TRBJ2-5; no reliable D call. This CDR3 has 15 amino acids. Germline lookup yields CDR1 SGHAT and CDR2 FQNNGV. Deletions cut 1 base from V and 4 bases from J, with 13 bases between. As DNA, the CDR3 is TGTGCCAGCAGCTTAGCGCCTTCGGGTCGAGAGACCCAGTACTTC. It yields the protein CASSLAPSGRETQYF.

The table lists this clonotype with a few counts. The chain combines TRBV7-2 with TRBJ2-3, with 8 bases aligning to TRBD1. Germline values: CDR1 SGHTA, CDR2 FQGNSA. V shed 0 bases, J shed 13 bases, and the junction held 18 bases outside the gene matches. The CDR3 is 17 residues long. The CDR3 sequence: CASSLAPLSPRQGIKYF. For the CDR3, the DNA is TGTGCCAGCAGCTTAGCGCCATTATCCCCGAGACAGGGGATCAAGTATTTT.

To note about this clonotype: One end of the junction fails to match germline, which may point to a read error. The V gene is TRBV15, the J gene TRBJ2-1, with 9 bases identical to TRBD2. The CDR3 loop spans 15 amino acids. CDR1 is LNHNV and CDR2 is YYDKDF in the germline V gene (reference sequence). The CDR3, as DNA: TGTGCCACCAGCAGCAGACTAGCGGAGTATAATGAGCAGTCCTTC. Residues: CATSSRLAEYNEQSF.

This clonotype has ten or more counts. The chain combines TRBV5-6 with TRBJ1-2; D perhaps matches TRBD1 (6 bases). V lost 7 bases and J lost 3, with 16 bases in between. CDR1 is SGHDT and CDR2 is YYEEEE in the germline V gene. The CDR3 sequence is 14 residues long. CDR3 loop: CASLTTGRDYGYTF. In DNA form, the CDR3 reads TGTGCCAGCTTGACCACAGGGAGAGACTATGGCTACACCTTC.

The V and J genes are TRBV28 and TRBJ1-1; D not certain. The CDR3 covers 14 residues. Germline V lookup: CDR1 MDHEN, CDR2 SYDVKM. V lost 8 bases to trimming and J lost 0 bases, with 13 bases between them. The CDR3 here is CASGKPRVNTEAFF. As DNA, the CDR3 is TGTGCCAGCGGTAAACCAAGGGTGAACACTGAAGCTTTCTTT.

The chain links TRBV27 to TRBJ2-1, with 8 bases matching TRBD1. V shed 5 bases, J shed 5 bases, and the junction held 17 bases outside the gene matches. This CDR3 region has 18 residues. The germline V gene encodes CDR1 MNHEY and CDR2 SMNVEV (reference sequence). The CDR3: CASSPLNPMWTGNNEQFF. CDR3 in DNA: TGTGCCAGCAGTCCACTTAATCCTATGTGGACAGGGAACAATGAGCAGTTCTTC.

A few counts support this clonotype. The rearrangement uses TRBV12-3 or TRBV12-4 and TRBJ2-3; TRBD1 matches 9 bases. J was trimmed by 9 bases and V by 4 bases; bases with no gene match: 11. The CDR3 covers 15 residues. The CDR3 here is CASSSGQGRLKTQYF. The CDR3 region has the DNA TGTGCCAGCAGTTCGGGACAGGGACGGTTGAAGACGCAGTATTTT.

This clonotype appeared a few times. The V gene is TRBV10-3, the J gene TRBJ2-2, with D perhaps given as TRBD1 or TRBD2 (6 bases each). The ends were cut back, 3 bases at V and 5 bases at J, with 13 bases in the middle. Germline assignment: CDR1 ENHRY and CDR2 SYGVKD. The CDR3 has 15 residues. CDR3 sequence: CAISDGGLETGELFF. Here the CDR3 DNA reads TGTGCCATCAGTGACGGGGGCTTGGAGACCGGGGAGCTGTTTTTT.

This clonotype was counted at least ten times. V usage is TRBV5-5 and J usage is TRBJ1-2, with D unresolved. V shed 0 bases and J shed 6 bases, with 9 bases lying between them. The CDR3 runs to 13 residues. Germline CDR1 is SGHKS and CDR2 is YYEKEE (reference sequence). The CDR3 sequence is CASSLVSVHGYTF. CDR3 in DNA: TGTGCCAGCAGCTTGGTTTCCGTGCATGGCTACACCTTC.

This clonotype turned up a few times. This rearrangement joins TRBV20-1 to TRBJ2-3; possibly TRBD1 for D (5 bases). The CDR3 consists of 14 residues. V lost 3 bases and J lost 4, with 14 bases in between. The germline V gene encodes CDR1 DFQATT and CDR2 SNEGSKA (reference sequence). CDR3 in DNA: TGCAGTGCTAGGGACGGACACGGATCAGATACGCAGTATTTT. The encoded protein is CSARDGHGSDTQYF.

This clonotype occurred a few times. V is TRBV4-2 and J is TRBJ1-3; D gene ambiguous. Germline CDR1 LGHNA, CDR2 YNFKEQ. This CDR3 contains 14 residues. Trimming removed 0 bases at V and 2 bases at J, with 5 bases between. The CDR3 reads CASSQESAGNTIYF. The CDR3 nucleotides read TGTGCCAGCAGCCAAGAGTCTGCTGGAAACACCATATATTTT.

This clonotype has only a few counts. The J gene is TRBJ2-7, the V gene TRBV7-2; 8 bases are shared with TRBD1. This CDR3 spans 15 amino acids. V lost 5 bases and J lost 2; bases outside the gene matches: 8. CDR1 and CDR2 (germline): SGHTA, FQGNSA. CDR3 loop: CASSPRTGRTYEQYF. CDR3 DNA sequence: TGTGCCAGCAGCCCCCGGACAGGGCGGACCTACGAGCAGTACTTC.

This clonotype has just a few counts. The rearrangement uses TRBV24-1 and TRBJ1-1; no reliable D call. The germline gives CDR1 KGHDR, CDR2 SFDVKD. V gave up 7 bases and J gave up 1 base, with 3 bases separating them. This CDR3 has 11 residues. Here the CDR3 DNA reads TGTGCCACCAGACAGAACACTGAAGCTTTCTTT. Protein: CATRQNTEAFF.

This clonotype was seen ten or more times. V and J are TRBV20-1 and TRBJ2-7; unclear D gene. There are 12 residues in the CDR3. The V gene's germline CDR1 is DFQATT and CDR2 SNEGSKA (reference sequence). Trimming pared 3 bases from V and 5 bases from J, leaving 11 bases between. This chain's CDR3 is CSASEPQNEQYF. The CDR3 DNA reads as TGCAGTGCTAGCGAGCCTCAGAACGAGCAGTACTTC.

This clonotype was seen ten or more times. This chain links TRBV7-2 with TRBJ2-7; D is unresolved. In germline, CDR1 is SGHTA, CDR2 FQGNSA. The CDR3 runs to 16 residues. The ends were cut back, 0 bases at V and 3 bases at J, with 15 bases in the middle. CDR3 DNA: TGTGCCAGCAGCTTAGCGTCGTCATGGAGTAGCTACGAGCAGTACTTC. Amino acids: CASSLASSWSSYEQYF.

This chain links TRBV12-3 or TRBV12-4 with TRBJ1-6, with D possibly matching TRBD1 (6 bases). This CDR3 region has 13 residues. V gave up 6 bases and J gave up 9 bases, with 12 bases separating them. This chain's CDR3 is CASRLTGSSPLHF. The DNA of the CDR3 is TGTGCCAGCAGACTCACAGGGAGTTCACCCCTCCACTTT.

The chain is built from TRBV20-1 and TRBJ1-2; possible D gene TRBD1, 5 bases. There are 10 residues in the CDR3. Germline lookup yields CDR1 DFQATT and CDR2 SNEGSKA (reference sequence). The V end lost 6 bases, the J end lost 8 bases, and 10 bases lay between the germline ends. The CDR3: CSAFREGYTF. CDR3 coding DNA: TGCAGTGCCTTCAGGGAGGGCTACACCTTC.

This clonotype has a count of ten or more. This sequence joins TRBV6-6 and TRBJ1-1; 7 bases line up with TRBD1. This CDR3 region has 13 residues. The germline V gene has CDR1 MNHNY and CDR2 SVGAGI (reference sequence). The trim removed 7 bases at V and 8 bases at J, leaving 10 bases unmatched. Written as DNA, the CDR3 is TGTGCCAGCACCTCTACCGGGACAGTAGAAGCTTTCTTT. Amino acid sequence: CASTSTGTVEAFF.

The V and J genes are TRBV11-1 and TRBJ2-1, with 9 bases identical to TRBD2. V trimming: 1 base; J trimming: 8 bases; junction bases outside the gene matches: 9. Germline V gives CDR1 SGHAT, CDR2 FQDESV (reference sequence). The CDR3 length is 16 residues. The DNA of the CDR3 is TGTGCCAGCAGCTTAGGAGCGGGGGGTCTAAGGGATGAGCAGTTCTTC. Its translation: CASSLGAGGLRDEQFF.

This clonotype was detected a few times. This chain uses TRBV20-1 with TRBJ2-5; D is undetermined. V lost 6 bases to trimming and J lost 5 bases, with 10 bases between them. Per the germline V gene, CDR1 is DFQATT and CDR2 is SNEGSKA (reference sequence). CDR3 length equals 11 residues. The DNA for the CDR3 is TGCAGTGCCGCAATTAGGGAGACCCAGTACTTC. Translation: CSAAIRETQYF.

CDR3 bases: TGTGCCAGCAGCCCAAGAGGGACAGATAACTATGGCTACACCTTC. Residues: CASSPRGTDNYGYTF. The chain has TRBV9 and TRBJ1-2, with 7 bases lining up with TRBD1. The germline gives CDR1 SGDLS, CDR2 YYNGEE. The CDR3 consists of 15 residues. The junction had 7 bases not matched to a gene; V was cut back by 4 bases and J by 1 base.

The V and J genes are TRBV5-1 and TRBJ2-1, with TRBD2 identical over 7 bases. The CDR3 contains 18 residues. V trimming: 3 bases; J trimming: 3 bases; junction bases outside the gene matches: 15. CDR1 and CDR2 (germline): SGHRS, YFSETQ. The CDR3 DNA sequence: TGCGCCAGCAGCTCCACCGTGGGAGCGGGGCCCAACTACAATGAGCAGTTCTTC. It specifies CASSSTVGAGPNYNEQFF.

This clonotype was recorded at least ten times. The chain uses TRBV6-1 and TRBJ2-1; D might be TRBD2 (6 bases). Germline CDR1 and CDR2: MNHNS and SASEGT. Trimming stripped 7 bases from V and 3 bases from J, with 10 bases between. The CDR3 is made up of 13 amino acids. The CDR3 spells CASTPDYYNEQFF. For the CDR3, the DNA is TGTGCCAGCACTCCGGACTACTACAATGAGCAGTTCTTC.

Worth noting for this clonotype: Germline and junction disagree at one end, which may indicate a read error. The DNA for the CDR3 is TGTGCCACCAGCAAGAGGGGGAGCCTCAGCACAGATACGCAGTATTTT. This codes for CATSKRGSLSTDTQYF. The rearrangement uses TRBV7-9 and TRBJ2-3; TRBD1 is a possible D gene (6 bases). The CDR3 has 16 amino acids. CDR1 is SEHNR and CDR2 is FQNEAQ in the germline V gene (reference sequence).

V usage is TRBV5-1 and J usage is TRBJ1-2; D gene uncertain. CDR3 size: 14 residues. Germline CDR1 and CDR2: SGHRS and YFSETQ. Between the trimmed V and J ends, which lost 4 bases and 8 bases, there was a span of 18 bases. The CDR3 region is CASSLNPGARGYTF. CDR3 nucleotides: TGCGCCAGCAGCCTGAATCCGGGAGCAAGGGGCTACACCTTC.

This clonotype was picked up many times. The chain employs TRBV29-1 and TRBJ1-1; D may be TRBD1 (6 bases). CDR3 length: 12 amino acids. The germline CDR1 and CDR2 sequences are SQVTM and ANQGSEA. V dropped 6 bases and J dropped 6 bases, with 14 bases sitting between them. The CDR3 bases are TGCAGCGTCGGAGAGACAGGCGCTGAAGCTTTCTTT. Its translation: CSVGETGAEAFF.

The gene calls are TRBV25-1 and TRBJ1-1; a possible D gene is TRBD1 (5 bases). The V and J ends lost 1 base and 3 bases respectively, with 9 bases between them. This CDR3 has 14 amino acids. From germline, CDR1 is MGHDK and CDR2 SYGVNS. CDR3 bases: TGTGCCAGCAGTGAATCTGAGGGGTACACTGAAGCTTTCTTT. Its protein product is CASSESEGYTEAFF.